The 27 T cell receptor beta chains given below trace back to one sample, sequenced in a study of cytomegalovirus exposure and HLA in healthy donors. This PCR relied on a set of 60 Vbeta primers and 13 Jbeta primers. Libraries were prepared by immunoSEQ multiplex PCR; TCRdb keeps only in-frame clonotypes and omits some of them. Of roughly 130,000 clones listed, 65% to 90% are singletons. The sequenced sample consisted of PBMCs. These receptors were taken from a girl aged 2-10 years in good health and CMV-seronegative.

This chain uses TRBV29-1 with TRBJ1-2; no clear D gene. Trimming took 2 bases from V and 4 from J, leaving 8 bases between them. Germline V CDR1 and CDR2: SQVTM, ANQGSEA. This CDR3 spans 12 amino acids. The CDR3 DNA reads TGCAGCGTTGAATGGGCAGGCTATGGCTACACCTTC. Its translation is CSVEWAGYGYTF.

This chain uses TRBV19 with TRBJ2-1; D is perhaps TRBD1 (5 bases). Germline V gene data show CDR1 as LNHDA and CDR2 as SQIVND (reference sequence). V was shortened by 3 bases and J by 7 bases, with 16 bases between the two germline ends. This CDR3 comprises 15 residues. This chain's CDR3 is CASSILPRAVNEQFF. CDR3 nucleotide sequence: TGTGCCAGTAGTATCCTGCCCAGGGCGGTTAATGAGCAGTTCTTC. Full variable domain (missing parts from reference TRBV19 and TRBJ2-1): DGGITQSPKYLFRKEGQNVTLSCEQNLNHDAMYWYRQDPGQGLRLIYYSQIVNDFQKGDIAEGYSVSREKKESFPLTVTSAQKNPTAFYLCASSILPRAVNEQFFGPGTRLTVL.

V is TRBV5-4 and J is TRBJ1-2; TRBD1 aligns across 7 bases. Losses at the gene ends were 1 base for V and 6 bases for J; bases not matched to a gene: 6. Germline V gene lookup returns CDR1 SGHNT and CDR2 YYREEE (reference sequence). This CDR3 has 14 residues. CDR3 in amino acids: CASSLRGGADGYTF. The DNA of the CDR3 is TGTGCCAGCAGCTTGCGAGGGGGCGCAGATGGCTACACCTTC.

This chain joins TRBV15 and TRBJ1-4; the D is unclear. Germline V gene lookup returns CDR1 LNHNV and CDR2 YYDKDF (reference sequence). Trimming took off 8 bases at V and 5 bases at J, with 15 bases between the two ends. There are 14 residues in the CDR3. Here the CDR3 reads CATGPLGTNEKLFF. CDR3 DNA: TGTGCCACCGGGCCCCTTGGAACGAATGAAAAACTGTTTTTT.

This clone showed up just once. The V call is TRBV18, the J call TRBJ1-1, with 11 bases identical to TRBD1. From germline, CDR1 is KGHSH and CDR2 LQKENI. V shed 3 bases, J shed 5 bases, and the junction held 2 bases outside the gene matches. There are 14 residues in the CDR3. CDR3 sequence: CASSPGTGGTEAFF. DNA for the CDR3: TGTGCCAGCTCACCCGGGACAGGGGGGACTGAAGCTTTCTTT.

The V call is TRBV7-9, the J call TRBJ2-5; a weak D match, TRBD2 (6 bases). Germline values: CDR1 SEHNR, CDR2 FQNEAQ (reference sequence). V was pared by 5 bases and J by 2 bases, with 15 bases between. The CDR3 covers 15 residues. CDR3 protein: CASSDDWDFQETQYF. Written as DNA, the CDR3 is TGTGCCAGCAGCGACGACTGGGACTTTCAAGAGACCCAGTACTTC.

V usage is TRBV7-9 and J usage is TRBJ2-4, with D perhaps matching TRBD2 (6 bases). V was pared by 4 bases and J by 2 bases, with 9 bases between. The V gene's germline CDR1 is SEHNR and CDR2 FQNEAQ (reference sequence). This CDR3 has 14 amino acids. CDR3 sequence reads: CASSSRGTKNIQYF. The CDR3, as DNA: TGTGCCAGCAGCTCCCGGGGGACCAAAAACATTCAGTACTTC.

This chain connects TRBV28 to TRBJ1-1, with D tentatively TRBD1 (5 bases). The germline CDR1 and CDR2 sequences are MDHEN and SYDVKM. The CDR3 consists of 12 residues. The ends were cut back, 6 bases at V and 6 bases at J, with 11 bases in the middle. Written as DNA, the CDR3 is TGTGCCAGCAGCGGGGGAACGGCTGAAGCTTTCTTT. Protein product: CASSGGTAEAFF.

This sequence joins TRBV11-1 and TRBJ2-1, with 11 bases lining up with TRBD2. CDR3 length equals 18 residues. V shed 5 bases and J 6 bases; nucleotides not matched to a gene: 15. Germline-derived CDR1 and CDR2 are SGHAT and FQDESV (reference sequence). The CDR3 coding sequence is TGTGCCAGCAGCCCAGGGACTAGCGGCTGGAGTTCGATCAATGAGCAGTTCTTC. This codes for CASSPGTSGWSSINEQFF.

CDR3 coding DNA: TGTGCCAGCAGTGGGGACAGGGGGCACGAGACCCAGTACTTC. It is translated as CASSGDRGHETQYF. The chain links TRBV25-1 to TRBJ2-5; 12 nucleotides match TRBD1. CDR3 length equals 14 residues. Germline V gene sequence: CDR1 MGHDK, CDR2 SYGVNS. J was trimmed by 5 bases and V by 4 bases; bases with no gene match: 2.

The rearrangement links TRBV7-9 to TRBJ1-6, with TRBD1 identical over 7 bases. Trimming at V came to 4 bases and at J to 10 bases, leaving 10 bases not matched to a gene. Germline V gives CDR1 SEHNR, CDR2 FQNEAQ (reference sequence). The CDR3 length is 15 residues. CDR3 in amino acids: CASSSVTGLESPLHF. Written as DNA, the CDR3 is TGTGCCAGCAGCTCCGTGACAGGGCTAGAATCACCCCTCCACTTT.

This chain links TRBV5-1 with TRBJ1-1; 7 bases map to TRBD1. CDR3 length equals 15 residues. Germline CDR1 and CDR2: SGHRS and YFSETQ. The V segment lost 0 bases and the J segment 4 bases; nucleotides outside the gene matches: 6. The CDR3 DNA follows: TGCGCCAGCAGCTTGGTTAAGGGGGCGTCCACTGAAGCTTTCTTT. Translating gives CASSLVKGASTEAFF. Together with reference TRBV5-1 and TRBJ1-1, the CDR3 gives the full variable domain: KAGVTQTPRYLIKTRGQQVTLSCSPISGHRSVSWYQQTPGQGLQFLFEYFSETQRNKGNFPGRFSGRQFSNSRSEMNVSTLELGDSALYLCASSLVKGASTEAFFGQGTRLTVV.

This clone was detected a few times. This sample includes further DNA sequences coding for the same CDR3. The chain couples TRBV27 to TRBJ1-6; possibly TRBD1 for D (5 bases). Germline V gene sequence: CDR1 MNHEY, CDR2 SMNVEV (reference sequence). V lost 4 bases, J lost 4 bases, and 11 bases lay in between. This CDR3 is 15 amino acids long. In nucleotides, the CDR3 is TGTGCCAGCAGTTCGCAGACAGAGTATAATTCACCCCTCCACTTT. Protein sequence: CASSSQTEYNSPLHF.

The rearrangement joins TRBV10-3 to TRBJ2-7; 7 bases align to TRBD2. After removal of 8 bases from V and 7 bases from J, the junction contained 11 bases not matched to a gene. Germline-derived CDR1 and CDR2 are ENHRY and SYGVKD. The CDR3 covers 13 residues. CDR3 protein: CAIWDGGSGEQYF. The DNA for the CDR3 is TGTGCCATCTGGGACGGGGGGTCGGGGGAGCAGTACTTC.

The chain is built from TRBV6-5 and TRBJ1-6; the D gene is possibly TRBD1 (5 bases). Germline V gene data show CDR1 as MNHEY and CDR2 as SVGAGI. The CDR3 loop spans 14 amino acids. The germline V and J ends were trimmed by 2 bases and 8 bases, with 10 bases remaining between them. CDR3 nucleotides: TGTGCCAGCAGTTACACGGGGGTGGATTCACCCCTCCACTTT. Its protein is CASSYTGVDSPLHF.

J is TRBJ1-2 and V is TRBV5-1, with D tentatively TRBD1 (5 bases). V was clipped by 2 bases and J by 5 bases, with 10 bases between them. The CDR3 consists of 13 residues. CDR1 is SGHRS, CDR2 YFSETQ, per germline. The CDR3 DNA reads as TGCGCCAGCAGCTTCAGGACACCGTATGGCTACACCTTC. It specifies CASSFRTPYGYTF.

The sample holds a few counts of this clone. V usage is TRBV7-2 and J usage is TRBJ2-7, with 8 bases that match TRBD1. Germline V gene sequence: CDR1 SGHTA, CDR2 FQGNSA. This CDR3 is 13 amino acids long. V lost 4 bases and J lost 6; bases outside the gene matches: 5. The CDR3 protein is CASSSDRGGEQYF. The CDR3 DNA follows: TGTGCCAGCAGCTCTGACAGGGGAGGCGAGCAGTACTTC. Supplemented by reference TRBV7-2 and TRBJ2-7, the full variable domain reads GAGVSQSPSNKVTEKGKDVELRCDPISGHTALYWYRQSLGQGLEFLIYFQGNSAPDKSGLPSDRFSAERTGGSVSTLTIQRTQQEDSAVYLCASSSDRGGEQYFGPGTRLTVT.

The chain uses TRBV27 and TRBJ2-1; D might be TRBD2 (6 bases). The CDR3 is 15 amino acids. Trimming removed 5 bases from V and 5 bases from J, with 16 bases in between. The germline V gene has CDR1 MNHEY and CDR2 SMNVEV (reference sequence). The CDR3, as DNA: TGTGCCAGCAGTGAAGCGGACTATATTAACAATGAGCAGTTCTTC. This encodes CASSEADYINNEQFF.

This chain joins TRBV7-2 and TRBJ1-5; D possibly corresponds to TRBD1 (5 bases). Trimming removed 6 bases from V and 2 bases from J, with 20 bases in between. The CDR3 consists of 17 residues. CDR1 and CDR2 from the germline V gene are SGHTA and FQGNSA. CDR3 loop: CASRMEAGVRGNQPQHF. The CDR3 bases are TGTGCCAGCAGAATGGAAGCGGGGGTTAGGGGCAATCAGCCCCAGCATTTT.

The rearrangement joins TRBV27 to TRBJ1-5, with 7 positions matching TRBD1. This CDR3 is built from 14 residues. V lost 5 bases and J lost 6; bases outside the gene matches: 7. CDR1 is MNHEY, CDR2 SMNVEV, per germline (reference sequence). The CDR3: CASSQTGSLQPQHF. CDR3 nucleotide sequence: TGTGCCAGCAGTCAGACAGGGTCCCTTCAGCCCCAGCATTTT.

This rearrangement joins TRBV30 to TRBJ2-2; D possibly corresponds to TRBD2 (5 bases). Germline V lookup: CDR1 GTSNPN, CDR2 SVGIG (reference sequence). CDR3 length equals 11 residues. Trimming removed 8 bases from V and 8 bases from J, with 12 bases in between. This CDR3 is CASDYGGELFF. The CDR3 DNA sequence: TGTGCCAGCGACTACGGAGGGGAGCTGTTTTTT.

The chain uses TRBV21-1 and TRBJ2-5; the D call of TRBD1 is as the table states it, not checked on the DNA. TRBV21-1 is assigned pseudogene status. This CDR3 has 17 amino acids. The CDR3 DNA reads as TGTGCCAGCAGCCCTCGTGGGGCCGGGACAGAAGAAGAGACCCAGTACTTC. Its protein product is CASSPRGAGTEEETQYF.

The chain joins TRBV10-1 to TRBJ2-2; 7 bases match TRBD1. Germline V lookup: CDR1 WNHNN, CDR2 SYGVQD (reference sequence). The CDR3 has 14 amino acids. Trimming cost V 8 bases and J 4 bases; bases outside gene matches: 7. The CDR3 reads CASHGTERTGELFF. The CDR3 DNA follows: TGCGCCAGCCATGGGACAGAACGCACCGGGGAGCTGTTTTTT.

In its sample, this clone was seen once. The V call is TRBV29-1, the J call TRBJ1-2; D remains unclear. This CDR3 is built from 12 residues. The V gene lost 2 bases and the J gene lost 6 bases, with 10 bases spanning the gap. Germline V CDR1 and CDR2: SQVTM, ANQGSEA. Here the CDR3 reads CSVERPGDGYTF. The CDR3, as DNA: TGCAGCGTTGAACGTCCAGGCGATGGCTACACCTTC.

This clone is a singleton in its sample. CDR3 coding DNA: TGTGCCAGCAGGGGGGACAGGCTCGGGGATACGCAGTATTTT. Translated, it gives CASRGDRLGDTQYF. The chain links TRBV28 to TRBJ2-3, with 8 bases identical to TRBD1. The V and J ends lost 6 bases and 6 bases, in that order; junction bases with no gene match: 8. Germline V lookup: CDR1 MDHEN, CDR2 SYDVKM. The length of the CDR3 is 14 residues.

The chain uses TRBV7-2 and TRBJ2-5, with 11 bases fitting TRBD2. The CDR3 length is 14 residues. Trimming at V came to 5 bases and at J to 4 bases, leaving 3 bases not matched to a gene. CDR1 and CDR2 from the germline V gene are SGHTA and FQGNSA. CDR3 amino acids: CASSDGLAGETQYF. CDR3 DNA sequence: TGTGCCAGCAGCGACGGACTAGCGGGAGAGACCCAGTACTTC.

This chain connects TRBV18 to TRBJ2-5; TRBD1 is a possible D gene (5 bases). Deletions cut 5 bases from V and 5 bases from J, with 15 bases between. The CDR3 covers 14 residues. Per germline, CDR1 KGHSH and CDR2 LQKENI. The CDR3 reads CASSTTAPRETQYF. In DNA form, the CDR3 reads TGTGCCAGCTCAACGACAGCCCCGCGGGAGACCCAGTACTTC.